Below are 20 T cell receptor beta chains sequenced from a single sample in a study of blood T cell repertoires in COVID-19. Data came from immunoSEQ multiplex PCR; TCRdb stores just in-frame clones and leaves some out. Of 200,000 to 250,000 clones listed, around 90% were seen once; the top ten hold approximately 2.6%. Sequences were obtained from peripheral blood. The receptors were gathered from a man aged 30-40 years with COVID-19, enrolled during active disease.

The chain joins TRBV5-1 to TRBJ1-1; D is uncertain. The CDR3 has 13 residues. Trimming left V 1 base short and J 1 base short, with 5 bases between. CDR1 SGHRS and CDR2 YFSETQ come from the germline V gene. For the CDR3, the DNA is TGCGCCAGCAGCTTGTTAGAGAACACTGAAGCTTTCTTT. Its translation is CASSLLENTEAFF.

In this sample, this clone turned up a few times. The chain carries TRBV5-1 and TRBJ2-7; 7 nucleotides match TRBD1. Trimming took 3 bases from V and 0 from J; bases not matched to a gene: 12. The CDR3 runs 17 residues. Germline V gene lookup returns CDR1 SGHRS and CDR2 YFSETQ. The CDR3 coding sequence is TGCGCCAGCAGCTACTTGACCGACAGGGTTAGCTCCTACGAGCAGTACTTC. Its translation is CASSYLTDRVSSYEQYF. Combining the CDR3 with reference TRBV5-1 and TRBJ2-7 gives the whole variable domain KAGVTQTPRYLIKTRGQQVTLSCSPISGHRSVSWYQQTPGQGLQFLFEYFSETQRNKGNFPGRFSGRQFSNSRSEMNVSTLELGDSALYLCASSYLTDRVSSYEQYFGPGTRLTVT.

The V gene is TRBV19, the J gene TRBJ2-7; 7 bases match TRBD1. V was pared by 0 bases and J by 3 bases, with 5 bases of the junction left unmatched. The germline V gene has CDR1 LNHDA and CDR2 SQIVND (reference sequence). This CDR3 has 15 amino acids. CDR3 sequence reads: CASSIDRGPRYEQYF. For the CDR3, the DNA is TGTGCCAGTAGTATAGATAGGGGGCCCCGCTACGAGCAGTACTTC.

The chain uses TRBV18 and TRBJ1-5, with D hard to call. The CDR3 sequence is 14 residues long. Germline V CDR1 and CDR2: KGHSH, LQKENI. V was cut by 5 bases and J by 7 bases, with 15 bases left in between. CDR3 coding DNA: TGTGCCAGCTCATATTACGGGGTTGGACAGCCCCAGCATTTT. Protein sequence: CASSYYGVGQPQHF.

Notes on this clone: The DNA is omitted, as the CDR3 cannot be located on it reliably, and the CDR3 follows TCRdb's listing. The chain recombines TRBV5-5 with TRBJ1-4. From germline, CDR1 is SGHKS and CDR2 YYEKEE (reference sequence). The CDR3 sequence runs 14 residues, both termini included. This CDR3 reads CASSFGPGDEKLFF.

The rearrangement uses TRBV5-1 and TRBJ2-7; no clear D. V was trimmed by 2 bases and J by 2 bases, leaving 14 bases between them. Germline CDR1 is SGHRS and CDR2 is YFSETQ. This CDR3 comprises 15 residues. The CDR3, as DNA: TGCGCCAGCAGCTTCGGCGCGACTTCAGCCTACGAGCAGTACTTC. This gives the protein CASSFGATSAYEQYF.

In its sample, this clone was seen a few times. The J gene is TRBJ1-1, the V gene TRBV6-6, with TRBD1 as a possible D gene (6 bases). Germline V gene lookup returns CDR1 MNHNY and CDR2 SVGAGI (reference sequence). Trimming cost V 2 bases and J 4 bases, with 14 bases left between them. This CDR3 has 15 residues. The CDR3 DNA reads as TGTGCCAGCAGTTACGTACAGGGTAGGGCCACTGAAGCTTTCTTT. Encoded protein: CASSYVQGRATEAFF.

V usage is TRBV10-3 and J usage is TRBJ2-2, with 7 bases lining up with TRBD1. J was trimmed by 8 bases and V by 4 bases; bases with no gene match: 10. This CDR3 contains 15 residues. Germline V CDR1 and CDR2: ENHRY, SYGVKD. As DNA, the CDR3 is TGTGCCATCAGTGGCGCGACAGGGTTAAAGGGGGAGCTGTTTTTT. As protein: CAISGATGLKGELFF.

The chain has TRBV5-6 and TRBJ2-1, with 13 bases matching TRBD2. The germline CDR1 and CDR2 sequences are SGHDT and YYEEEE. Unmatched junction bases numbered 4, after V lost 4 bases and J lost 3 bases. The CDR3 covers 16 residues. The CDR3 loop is CASSPLAGGVYNEQFF. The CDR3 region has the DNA TGTGCCAGCAGCCCACTAGCGGGAGGGGTCTACAATGAGCAGTTCTTC.

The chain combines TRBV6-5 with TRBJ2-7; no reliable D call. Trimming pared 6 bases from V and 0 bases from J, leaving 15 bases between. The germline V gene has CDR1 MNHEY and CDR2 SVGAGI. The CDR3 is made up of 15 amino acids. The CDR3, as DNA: TGTGCCAGCAGGCGACTGATTGACTTCTCCTACGAGCAGTACTTC. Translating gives CASRRLIDFSYEQYF.

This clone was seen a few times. CDR3 protein: CASSYLTGGENSPLHF. In DNA form, the CDR3 reads TGTGCCAGCAGTTACCTGACAGGGGGCGAAAACTCACCCCTCCACTTT. The genes are TRBV6-5 and TRBJ1-6, with 10 bases that match TRBD1. The CDR3 consists of 16 residues. V gave up 2 bases and J gave up 10 bases; unmatched junction bases: 8. The germline V gene has CDR1 MNHEY and CDR2 SVGAGI.

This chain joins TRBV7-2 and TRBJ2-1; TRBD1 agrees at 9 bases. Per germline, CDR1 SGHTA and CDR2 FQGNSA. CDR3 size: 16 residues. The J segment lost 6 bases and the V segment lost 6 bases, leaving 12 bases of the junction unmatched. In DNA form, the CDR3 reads TGTGCCAGCAGAGACCCCGGGACAGGGTCTAGCAATGAGCAGTTCTTC. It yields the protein CASRDPGTGSSNEQFF. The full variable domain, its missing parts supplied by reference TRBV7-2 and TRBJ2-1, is GAGVSQSPSNKVTEKGKDVELRCDPISGHTALYWYRQSLGQGLEFLIYFQGNSAPDKSGLPSDRFSAERTGGSVSTLTIQRTQQEDSAVYLCASRDPGTGSSNEQFFGPGTRLTVL.

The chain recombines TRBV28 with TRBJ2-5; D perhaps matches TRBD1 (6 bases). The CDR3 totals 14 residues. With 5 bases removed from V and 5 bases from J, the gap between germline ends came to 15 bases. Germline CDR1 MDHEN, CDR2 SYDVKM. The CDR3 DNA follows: TGTGCCAGCAGTCCGCAGGGGATTAGGGAGACCCAGTACTTC. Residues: CASSPQGIRETQYF.

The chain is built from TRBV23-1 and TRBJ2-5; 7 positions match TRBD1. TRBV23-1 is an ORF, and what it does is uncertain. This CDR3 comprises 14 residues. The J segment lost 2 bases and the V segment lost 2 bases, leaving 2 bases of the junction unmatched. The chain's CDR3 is CASSQTRGQETQYF. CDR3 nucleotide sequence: TGCGCCAGCAGTCAAACCAGGGGGCAAGAGACCCAGTACTTC.

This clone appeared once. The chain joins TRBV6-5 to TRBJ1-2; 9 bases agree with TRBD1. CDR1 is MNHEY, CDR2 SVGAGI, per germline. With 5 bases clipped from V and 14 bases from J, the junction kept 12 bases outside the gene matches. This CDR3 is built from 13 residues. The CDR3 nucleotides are TGTGCCAGCAGTCCCCGGGACAGGGACCGGCTGACCTTC. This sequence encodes CASSPRDRDRLTF.

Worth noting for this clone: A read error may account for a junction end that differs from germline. Here the CDR3 DNA reads TGTGCCAGCAGACCGGACAGAGAATTAGGCTCTCGGTTC. This gives the protein CASRPDRELGSRF. The gene calls are TRBV28 and TRBJ1-2; possibly TRBD1 for D (6 bases). Germline CDR1 MDHEN, CDR2 SYDVKM. This CDR3 is 13 amino acids long.

The CDR3 reads CASTIWGGQTGELFF. CDR3 DNA sequence: TGTGCCAGTACCATCTGGGGGGGGCAGACCGGGGAGCTGTTTTTT. The gene calls are TRBV19 and TRBJ2-2; D is perhaps TRBD2 (7 bases). V gave up 7 bases and J gave up 5 bases, with 17 bases separating them. CDR1 is LNHDA and CDR2 is SQIVND in the germline V gene (reference sequence). The CDR3 covers 15 residues.

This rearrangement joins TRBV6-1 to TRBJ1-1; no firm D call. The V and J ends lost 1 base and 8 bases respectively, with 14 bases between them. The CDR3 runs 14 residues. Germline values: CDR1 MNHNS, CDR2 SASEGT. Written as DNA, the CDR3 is TGTGCCAGCAGTGAAGGAAGATTATCGGGGGAAGCTTTCTTT. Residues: CASSEGRLSGEAFF.

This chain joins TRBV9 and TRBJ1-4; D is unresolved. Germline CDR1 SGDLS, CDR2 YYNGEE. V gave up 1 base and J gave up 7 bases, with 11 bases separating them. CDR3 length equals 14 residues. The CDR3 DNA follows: TGTGCCAGCAGCGTATTGGGCTCCTCTGAAAAACTGTTTTTT. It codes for CASSVLGSSEKLFF.

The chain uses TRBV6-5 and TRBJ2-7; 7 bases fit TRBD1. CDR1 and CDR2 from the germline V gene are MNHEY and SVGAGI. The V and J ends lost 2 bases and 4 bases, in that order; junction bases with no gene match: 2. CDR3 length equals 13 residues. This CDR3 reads CASSYNRGYEQYF. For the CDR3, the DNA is TGTGCCAGCAGTTACAACAGGGGTTACGAGCAGTACTTC.